The rows below give T cell receptor beta chains drawn from one sample of a study of blood T cells in healthy people across ages. TCRdb called the 5' RACE reads again in MiXCR, with one record for every CDR3 protein. The sample shows 550,000 to 600,000 distinct CDR3 sequences, approximately 30% of them seen only once. The sequenced sample consisted of blood. All receptors come from a woman between 65 and 79 years old in good health. Both conserved end residues are part of each CDR3. The D gene is left open where the match is weak. For some rows the clone size is stated as once, few or many, or as a class when expanded; others skip it.

CDR3nt: TGTGCCAGCAGGCACCGGACAGGGGTCCTCGATACGCAGTATTTT
CDR3aa: CASRHRTGVLDTQYF
abundance: many
d_gene: TRBD1
j_gene: TRBJ2-3
v_gene: TRBV6-2/TRBV6-3

CDR3nt: TGCAGCGTTGACGGACAGGGGAGCACTGGAAACACCATATATTTT
CDR3aa: CSVDGQGSTGNTIYF
abundance: few
d_gene: TRBD1
j_gene: TRBJ1-3
v_gene: TRBV29-1

CDR3nt: TGTGCCAGCAGCGTAGACCCAAACAGGGTCAAAAACATTCAGTACTTC
CDR3aa: CASSVDPNRVKNIQYF
abundance: few
d_gene: -
j_gene: TRBJ2-4
v_gene: TRBV9

CDR3nt: TGTGCCAGCAGCTCTCGAGCAGACTACGAGCAGTACTTC
CDR3aa: CASSSRADYEQYF
abundance: -
d_gene: -
j_gene: TRBJ2-7
v_gene: TRBV9

CDR3nt: TGCGCCAGCAGCGCACAGTTCTCTGGGGCCAACGTCCTGACTTTC
CDR3aa: CASSAQFSGANVLTF
abundance: -
d_gene: -
j_gene: TRBJ2-6
v_gene: TRBV5-1

CDR3nt: TGTGCCAGCAGCCGGGAGCGGGAGTTGGCAGATACGCAGTATTTT
CDR3aa: CASSRERELADTQYF
abundance: -
d_gene: TRBD2
j_gene: TRBJ2-3
v_gene: TRBV12-3/TRBV12-4

CDR3nt: TGTGCCAGCAGTTCAGAACTAGCGGGGGGGAAAAGCTCCTACAATGAGCAGTTCTTC
CDR3aa: CASSSELAGGKSSYNEQFF
abundance: -
d_gene: TRBD2
j_gene: TRBJ2-1
v_gene: TRBV12-3/TRBV12-4

CDR3nt: TGTGCCAGCAGTCGGGGACAGGGGTGGGAGCAGTACTTC
CDR3aa: CASSRGQGWEQYF
abundance: -
d_gene: TRBD1
j_gene: TRBJ2-5
v_gene: TRBV2

CDR3nt: TGTGCCAGCAGCTTAGAAAGGGTGCAAGAGACCCAGTACTTC
CDR3aa: CASSLERVQETQYF
abundance: -
d_gene: -
j_gene: TRBJ2-5
v_gene: TRBV13

CDR3nt: TGCAGCGTGGGGACTACCAGCTCCTACAATGAGCAGTCCTTC
CDR3aa: CSVGTTSSYNEQSF
abundance: -
d_gene: TRBD2
j_gene: TRBJ2-1
v_gene: TRBV29-1

CDR3nt: TGTGCCAGCACCCCAGGGGGGAGCTCCTACGAGCGGTACTTC
CDR3aa: CASTPGGSSYERYF
abundance: few
d_gene: -
j_gene: TRBJ2-7
v_gene: TRBV25-1

CDR3nt: TGTGCCAGCAGCGCAGAGCGAAAATCGGGCTACACCTTC
CDR3aa: CASSAERKSGYTF
abundance: -
d_gene: -
j_gene: TRBJ1-2
v_gene: TRBV4-2

CDR3nt: TGCAGCGTTGTGCATTGGGAAGAGACCCAGTACTTC
CDR3aa: CSVVHWEETQYF
abundance: few
d_gene: -
j_gene: TRBJ2-5
v_gene: TRBV29-1

CDR3nt: TGCGCCAGCAGCCCGAGGACTAGCCCGAACACAGATACGCAGTATTTT
CDR3aa: CASSPRTSPNTDTQYF
abundance: few
d_gene: TRBD2
j_gene: TRBJ2-3
v_gene: TRBV4-3

CDR3nt: TGTGCCAGCAGCTTAAGGGGGGCCGTCTCAGATACGCAGTATTTT
CDR3aa: CASSLRGAVSDTQYF
abundance: few
d_gene: -
j_gene: TRBJ2-3
v_gene: TRBV7-3

CDR3nt: TGTGCCAGCAGCACCGGACCCAGTACAGATACGCAGTATTTT
CDR3aa: CASSTGPSTDTQYF
abundance: few
d_gene: -
j_gene: TRBJ2-3
v_gene: TRBV7-3

CDR3nt: TGCAGTGCTGCGAACAGGAAGAACACCGGGGAGCTGTTTTTT
CDR3aa: CSAANRKNTGELFF
abundance: -
d_gene: -
j_gene: TRBJ2-2
v_gene: TRBV20-1

CDR3nt: TGTGCCAGCAGTAAGGGGGCGGGCACTGAAGCTTTCTTT
CDR3aa: CASSKGAGTEAFF
abundance: -
d_gene: TRBD1
j_gene: TRBJ1-1
v_gene: TRBV6-5

CDR3nt: TGTGCCAGCAGCCAAGTCGGAGGGTATGAGTACTTC
CDR3aa: CASSQVGGYEYF
abundance: -
d_gene: -
j_gene: TRBJ2-4
v_gene: TRBV3-1

CDR3nt: TGTGCCAGCAGCCCTCTATCCGGGACTTCGGTCGGGACCCAGTACTTC
CDR3aa: CASSPLSGTSVGTQYF
abundance: few
d_gene: -
j_gene: TRBJ2-5
v_gene: TRBV7-3

CDR3nt: TGTGCCAGCAGTTCCTCAGGGGTTTTGATTAGCGGGGAGCTGTTTTTT
CDR3aa: CASSSSGVLISGELFF
abundance: -
d_gene: -
j_gene: TRBJ2-2
v_gene: TRBV27

CDR3nt: TGTGCCAGCAGCCCCGCTCTTCCCGGGGCCAACGTCCTGACTTTC
CDR3aa: CASSPALPGANVLTF
abundance: -
d_gene: -
j_gene: TRBJ2-6
v_gene: TRBV12-3/TRBV12-4

CDR3nt: TGTGCCAGCAGTACCCGAGGGGACGACATTCAGTACTTC
CDR3aa: CASSTRGDDIQYF
abundance: many
d_gene: -
j_gene: TRBJ2-4
v_gene: TRBV12-3/TRBV12-4

CDR3nt: TGTGCCAGCAGTGAAGGGGTCAGGGGACCCTACGAGCAGTACTTC
CDR3aa: CASSEGVRGPYEQYF
abundance: once
d_gene: -
j_gene: TRBJ2-7
v_gene: TRBV6-1

CDR3nt: TGTGCCAGCAGCTTAATCGGACGGGCAACAACCTACGAGCAGTACTTC
CDR3aa: CASSLIGRATTYEQYF
abundance: few
d_gene: -
j_gene: TRBJ2-7
v_gene: TRBV7-2

CDR3nt: TGTGCCAGCAGCCAAGGGGCGGGAATAGCCTCACCCCTCCACTTT
CDR3aa: CASSQGAGIASPLHF
abundance: -
d_gene: -
j_gene: TRBJ1-6
v_gene: TRBV3-1

CDR3nt: TGTGCCAGCAGCTTAGGCCTCGGGGGCCGGGGGTTCTTC
CDR3aa: CASSLGLGGRGFF
abundance: -
d_gene: -
j_gene: TRBJ2-5
v_gene: TRBV13

CDR3nt: TGTGCCAGCACGGATCCTCTCCAGGGGGGCCATTCCCGAGAGACCCAGTACTTC
CDR3aa: CASTDPLQGGHSRETQYF
abundance: -
d_gene: -
j_gene: TRBJ2-5
v_gene: TRBV28

CDR3nt: TGTGCCATCAGTGAGTCGGGAGCGGGGGGCAACGAGCAGTACTTC
CDR3aa: CAISESGAGGNEQYF
abundance: -
d_gene: TRBD2
j_gene: TRBJ2-7
v_gene: TRBV10-3

CDR3nt: TGTGCCAGCAGTCTAACAGGGGGTTTTGAAGCTTTCTTT
CDR3aa: CASSLTGGFEAFF
abundance: -
d_gene: TRBD1
j_gene: TRBJ1-1
v_gene: TRBV6-5

CDR3nt: TGTGCCAGCAGCGTTGACAGTAGCTCTGGAAACACCATATATTTT
CDR3aa: CASSVDSSSGNTIYF
abundance: -
d_gene: -
j_gene: TRBJ1-3
v_gene: TRBV9

CDR3nt: TGTGCCAGCAGCCCGAGACGGGGGGACTATGGCTACACCTTC
CDR3aa: CASSPRRGDYGYTF
abundance: -
d_gene: -
j_gene: TRBJ1-2
v_gene: TRBV7-2

CDR3nt: TGTGCCAGCAGCCAAGAGACAGGGTTATTGGCCCAGTACTTC
CDR3aa: CASSQETGLLAQYF
abundance: -
d_gene: TRBD1
j_gene: TRBJ2-7
v_gene: TRBV3-1

CDR3nt: TGTGCCAGCAGCTTAGAAGGGCACACCGGGGAGCTGTTTTTT
CDR3aa: CASSLEGHTGELFF
abundance: once
d_gene: -
j_gene: TRBJ2-2
v_gene: TRBV11-3

CDR3nt: TGTGCCAGCAGCCAGGGGGGGGCCTACAATGAGCAGTTCTTC
CDR3aa: CASSQGGAYNEQFF
abundance: -
d_gene: -
j_gene: TRBJ2-1
v_gene: TRBV5-5

CDR3nt: TGTGCCAGCAGTTTCTGGACAGATACGCAGTATTTT
CDR3aa: CASSFWTDTQYF
abundance: -
d_gene: -
j_gene: TRBJ2-3
v_gene: TRBV12-3/TRBV12-4

CDR3nt: TGCGCCAGCAGCGGCGGGACGGGCAACTCTGGGGCCAACGTCCTGACTTTC
CDR3aa: CASSGGTGNSGANVLTF
abundance: many
d_gene: -
j_gene: TRBJ2-6
v_gene: TRBV5-1

CDR3nt: TGCAGCGCAAGACAGGGAGCGGGCTACACCTTC
CDR3aa: CSARQGAGYTF
abundance: few
d_gene: TRBD1
j_gene: TRBJ1-2
v_gene: TRBV29-1

CDR3nt: TGTGCCAGCAGCTTACAGAATTCTGGAAACACCATATATTTT
CDR3aa: CASSLQNSGNTIYF
abundance: few
d_gene: -
j_gene: TRBJ1-3
v_gene: TRBV7-9

CDR3nt: TGTGCCAGCAGTTACTTAACGATTCGGAGGGGGGACACTGAAGCTTTCTTT
CDR3aa: CASSYLTIRRGDTEAFF
abundance: -
d_gene: -
j_gene: TRBJ1-1
v_gene: TRBV6-5

CDR3nt: TGCGCCAGCAGCTTCACCATGGGGGGCAATTCACCCCTCCACTTT
CDR3aa: CASSFTMGGNSPLHF
abundance: -
d_gene: -
j_gene: TRBJ1-6
v_gene: TRBV5-1

CDR3nt: TGTGCCAGGGAAGACAGGGGAAGCCTTTATAGCAATCAGCCCCAGCATTTT
CDR3aa: CAREDRGSLYSNQPQHF
abundance: -
d_gene: TRBD1
j_gene: TRBJ1-5
v_gene: TRBV6-2/TRBV6-3

CDR3nt: TGCAGTGCTAATGAGGACTTCTACACAGATACGCAGTATTTT
CDR3aa: CSANEDFYTDTQYF
abundance: -
d_gene: -
j_gene: TRBJ2-3
v_gene: TRBV20-1

CDR3nt: TGTGCCAGTAGTACCCCACAGGGCTATGAGCAGTTCTTC
CDR3aa: CASSTPQGYEQFF
abundance: -
d_gene: -
j_gene: TRBJ2-1
v_gene: TRBV19

CDR3nt: TGTGCCAGCAGCTTTCAGGGGTTTGAGCTGTTTTTT
CDR3aa: CASSFQGFELFF
abundance: many
d_gene: -
j_gene: TRBJ1-4
v_gene: TRBV7-9

CDR3nt: TGTGCCAGCAGCACTCCGGGACAGGGCAGGACTAATGAAAAACTGTTTTTT
CDR3aa: CASSTPGQGRTNEKLFF
abundance: few
d_gene: TRBD1
j_gene: TRBJ1-4
v_gene: TRBV7-9

CDR3nt: TGCGCCAGCAGCTTGCCTAGCGGGGGGAATGATGAGCAGTTCTTC
CDR3aa: CASSLPSGGNDEQFF
abundance: few
d_gene: TRBD2
j_gene: TRBJ2-1
v_gene: TRBV5-1

CDR3nt: TGTGCCATCGGTATAGCGGGGGTGAACAATGAGCAGTTCTTC
CDR3aa: CAIGIAGVNNEQFF
abundance: -
d_gene: TRBD2
j_gene: TRBJ2-1
v_gene: TRBV10-3

CDR3nt: TGTGCCAGCAGTGAAGCTCCGGACAGGGGTCAATTATATGGCTACACCTTC
CDR3aa: CASSEAPDRGQLYGYTF
abundance: few
d_gene: TRBD1
j_gene: TRBJ1-2
v_gene: TRBV6-1

CDR3nt: TGTGCCAGCAGTGGGGGACCCTCCCTAGGCTACACCTTC
CDR3aa: CASSGGPSLGYTF
abundance: few
d_gene: -
j_gene: TRBJ1-2
v_gene: TRBV12-3/TRBV12-4

CDR3nt: TGTGCCAGCACCCTTCAGGGGTACTCTGGGGCCAACGTCCTGACTTTC
CDR3aa: CASTLQGYSGANVLTF
abundance: -
d_gene: -
j_gene: TRBJ2-6
v_gene: TRBV27

CDR3nt: TGTGCCAGCACTACCTCCTACGAGCAGTACTTC
CDR3aa: CASTTSYEQYF
abundance: few
d_gene: -
j_gene: TRBJ2-7
v_gene: TRBV6-2/TRBV6-3

CDR3nt: TGTGCCAGCTCACCAGCCCGATTCGGTGGCTACACCTTC
CDR3aa: CASSPARFGGYTF
abundance: -
d_gene: -
j_gene: TRBJ1-2
v_gene: TRBV18

CDR3nt: TGTGCCAGCAGCTGGACAGCGAACACTGAAGCTTTCTTT
CDR3aa: CASSWTANTEAFF
abundance: many
d_gene: -
j_gene: TRBJ1-1
v_gene: TRBV7-9

CDR3nt: TGTGCCAGCAGACCCGACTTGGATCAGCCCCAGCATTTT
CDR3aa: CASRPDLDQPQHF
abundance: -
d_gene: -
j_gene: TRBJ1-5
v_gene: TRBV6-2/TRBV6-3

CDR3nt: TGTGCCAGCGGGGACGTCTATGGCTACACCTTC
CDR3aa: CASGDVYGYTF
abundance: -
d_gene: -
j_gene: TRBJ1-2
v_gene: TRBV6-2/TRBV6-3

CDR3nt: TGTGCCAGCAGCGTCCGGGACATGGACTCGGGCTATGGCTACACCTTC
CDR3aa: CASSVRDMDSGYGYTF
abundance: -
d_gene: -
j_gene: TRBJ1-2
v_gene: TRBV9

CDR3nt: TGTGCCAGCAGCATGGGACCCCACAATGAGCAGTTCTTC
CDR3aa: CASSMGPHNEQFF
abundance: -
d_gene: -
j_gene: TRBJ2-1
v_gene: TRBV7-3